The 18 T cell receptor beta chains presented below share a single source sample, sequenced in a study of blood T cell repertoires in COVID-19. TCRdb's copy holds only in-frame clones and misses some; the assay was immunoSEQ multiplex PCR. The table includes 150,000 to 200,000 clones, approximately 86% detected once. The source material was peripheral blood. The source is a woman in her 50s with acute or convalescent COVID-19.

This chain connects TRBV7-2 to TRBJ2-1; TRBD1 matches at 10 bases. Per germline, CDR1 SGHTA and CDR2 FQGNSA. V shed 5 bases, J shed 3 bases, and the junction held 7 bases outside the gene matches. The CDR3 has 16 amino acids. Here the CDR3 DNA reads TGTGCCAGCAGCCAGGTGGGACAGGGGATCTACAATGAGCAGTTCTTC. This translates into CASSQVGQGIYNEQFF.

The chain is built from TRBV3-1 (or the pseudogene TRBV3-2) and TRBJ1-2; 7 bases align to TRBD1. Losses at the gene ends were 0 bases for V and 4 bases for J; bases not matched to a gene: 5. The CDR3 runs 15 residues. Per germline, CDR1 LGHDT and CDR2 YNNKEL (reference sequence). The CDR3 sequence is CASSQETTGLYGYTF. The CDR3 bases are TGTGCCAGCAGCCAAGAGACGACAGGGCTCTATGGCTACACCTTC.

The sample holds a few counts of this clone. V and J are TRBV7-9 and TRBJ1-2, with D maybe TRBD1 (6 bases). The germline V and J ends were trimmed by 5 bases and 5 bases, with 18 bases remaining between them. The CDR3 has 15 amino acids. Germline V gene lookup returns CDR1 SEHNR and CDR2 FQNEAQ (reference sequence). CDR3 DNA sequence: TGTGCCAGCAGCCCAATTATACAGGGAGTATATGGCTACACCTTC. Its protein product is CASSPIIQGVYGYTF.

The chain links TRBV4-3 to TRBJ2-7; 9 nucleotides agree with TRBD1. CDR1 LGHNA and CDR2 YSLEER come from the germline V gene. CDR3 length equals 14 residues. The trim removed 4 bases at V and 2 bases at J, leaving 3 bases unmatched. The CDR3 region is CASSLGQGTYEQYF. As DNA, the CDR3 is TGCGCCAGCAGCCTGGGACAGGGCACCTACGAGCAGTACTTC.

This clone was seen only once. This chain connects TRBV19 to TRBJ1-2; 10 bases agree with TRBD1. V was pared by 5 bases and J by 4 bases, with 4 bases of the junction left unmatched. The germline CDR1 and CDR2 sequences are LNHDA and SQIVND (reference sequence). This CDR3 comprises 14 residues. In DNA form, the CDR3 reads TGTGCCAGTAGTTGGGACAGGGGCGGCTATGGCTACACCTTC. Encoded protein: CASSWDRGGYGYTF.

This chain links TRBV5-1 with TRBJ2-2; 7 nucleotides match TRBD2. Per germline, CDR1 SGHRS and CDR2 YFSETQ. Germline trimming cut 5 bases from V and 1 base from J; bases unmatched to any gene: 2. The CDR3 consists of 14 residues. The CDR3 loop is CASRTGGNTGELFF. The CDR3, as DNA: TGCGCCAGCAGGACGGGAGGGAACACCGGGGAGCTGTTTTTT.

This chain joins TRBV7-2 and TRBJ1-5; D is unresolved. V lost 0 bases and J lost 7, with 10 bases in between. The CDR3 totals 14 residues. Germline V CDR1 and CDR2: SGHTA, FQGNSA. CDR3 DNA sequence: TGTGCCAGCAGCTTAGCCCCGACGGGGCAGCCCCAGCATTTT. The encoded protein is CASSLAPTGQPQHF.

This clone has only a few counts. The chain carries TRBV15 and TRBJ2-5; D gene unclear. This CDR3 region has 13 residues. In germline, CDR1 is LNHNV, CDR2 YYDKDF (reference sequence). Trimming took off 2 bases at V and 5 bases at J, with 9 bases between the two ends. The CDR3: CATSRSPGETQYF. The DNA for the CDR3 is TGTGCCACCAGCAGAAGTCCCGGGGAGACCCAGTACTTC.

The chain couples TRBV5-1 to TRBJ1-4; TRBD1 matches 8 bases. Germline V gene lookup returns CDR1 SGHRS and CDR2 YFSETQ. The CDR3 loop spans 14 amino acids. V shed 4 bases and J 5 bases; nucleotides not matched to a gene: 4. DNA for the CDR3: TGCGCCAGCAGCCGGACAGGGTTAAATGAAAAACTGTTTTTT. It is translated as CASSRTGLNEKLFF.

The chain is built from TRBV28 and TRBJ1-1, with D tentatively TRBD1 (5 bases). Germline lookup yields CDR1 MDHEN and CDR2 SYDVKM. V was trimmed by 3 bases and J by 4 bases, leaving 15 bases between them. The CDR3 runs 15 residues. In DNA form, the CDR3 reads TGTGCCAGCAGTTTTATGGGGCCCCTGGGCACTGAAGCTTTCTTT. Protein sequence: CASSFMGPLGTEAFF. Full variable domain (outside the CDR3, taken from reference TRBV28 and TRBJ1-1): DVKVTQSSRYLVKRTGEKVFLECVQDMDHENMFWYRQDPGLGLRLIYFSYDVKMKEKGDIPEGYSVSREKKERFSLILESASTNQTSMYLCASSFMGPLGTEAFFGQGTRLTVV.

The chain uses TRBV9 and TRBJ1-1, with 7 bases that match TRBD1. With V trimmed by 2 bases and J by 2 bases, 9 bases remained unmatched. The CDR3 length is 16 residues. The germline V gene encodes CDR1 SGDLS and CDR2 YYNGEE. The CDR3 DNA follows: TGTGCCAGCAGCGTTTCCGGGACAGACAAAAACACTGAAGCTTTCTTT. It specifies CASSVSGTDKNTEAFF.

The chain combines TRBV6-2 or TRBV6-3 with TRBJ2-1; 16 bases line up with TRBD2. The CDR3 runs 18 residues. Germline assignment: CDR1 MNHEY and CDR2 SVGEGT. V trimming: 2 bases; J trimming: 7 bases; junction bases outside the gene matches: 8. The CDR3 nucleotides are TGTGCCAGCAGTTACCAGGGACTAGCGGGGGGGCATAGGAATGAGCAGTTCTTC. Residues: CASSYQGLAGGHRNEQFF.

CDR3 residues: CASSLAGGYGYTF. As DNA, the CDR3 is TGTGCCAGCAGCTTAGCGGGTGGGTATGGCTACACCTTC. This rearrangement joins TRBV13 to TRBJ1-2; D unresolved. From germline, CDR1 is PRHDT and CDR2 FYEKMQ (reference sequence). Trimming removed 1 base from V and 5 bases from J, with 8 bases in between. The CDR3 covers 13 residues.

The chain has TRBV7-2 and TRBJ2-2; TRBD1 aligns across 7 bases. CDR3 size: 14 residues. The V gene end was trimmed by 5 bases and the J gene end by 4 bases; junction bases not matched to a gene: 4. Germline V gives CDR1 SGHTA, CDR2 FQGNSA. The CDR3 coding sequence is TGTGCCAGCAGCCCGGACAGGTTCACCGGGGAGCTGTTTTTT. Translated, it gives CASSPDRFTGELFF.

The J gene is TRBJ1-6, the V gene TRBV7-2, with a tentative D call TRBD1 (6 bases). The CDR3 runs to 14 residues. V lost 1 base and J 9 bases, leaving 10 bases between the germline ends. CDR1 and CDR2 from the germline V gene are SGHTA and FQGNSA. The CDR3 DNA is TGTGCCAGCAGCTTAGGGACAGACTCTTCACCCCTCCACTTT. Its protein product is CASSLGTDSSPLHF.

V and J are TRBV5-1 and TRBJ2-4, with 9 bases fitting TRBD1. Germline V lookup: CDR1 SGHRS, CDR2 YFSETQ. The V and J ends lost 0 bases and 3 bases, in that order; junction bases with no gene match: 4. The CDR3 is 16 amino acids. The CDR3 here is CASSLAGGQGKNIQYF. In DNA form, the CDR3 reads TGCGCCAGCAGCTTGGCGGGGGGACAGGGCAAAAACATTCAGTACTTC.

The CDR3 sequence is CASSFGQGSEKLFF. CDR3 DNA sequence: TGTGCCAGCAGCTTTGGACAGGGGAGTGAAAAACTGTTTTTT. V and J are TRBV5-4 and TRBJ1-4; 9 bases match TRBD1. Germline V lookup: CDR1 SGHNT, CDR2 YYREEE (reference sequence). The junction had 3 bases not matched to a gene; V was cut back by 2 bases and J by 7 bases. This CDR3 contains 14 residues.

The rearrangement joins TRBV30 to TRBJ2-5; a weak D match, TRBD1 (7 bases). CDR3 length: 13 amino acids. V shed 8 bases and J shed 10 bases, with 23 bases lying between them. The germline gives CDR1 GTSNPN, CDR2 SVGIG (reference sequence). The CDR3 nucleotides read TGTGCCGGGGGCCGGAGGGCAGGGGGGTACCAGTACTTC. Protein sequence: CAGGRRAGGYQYF.